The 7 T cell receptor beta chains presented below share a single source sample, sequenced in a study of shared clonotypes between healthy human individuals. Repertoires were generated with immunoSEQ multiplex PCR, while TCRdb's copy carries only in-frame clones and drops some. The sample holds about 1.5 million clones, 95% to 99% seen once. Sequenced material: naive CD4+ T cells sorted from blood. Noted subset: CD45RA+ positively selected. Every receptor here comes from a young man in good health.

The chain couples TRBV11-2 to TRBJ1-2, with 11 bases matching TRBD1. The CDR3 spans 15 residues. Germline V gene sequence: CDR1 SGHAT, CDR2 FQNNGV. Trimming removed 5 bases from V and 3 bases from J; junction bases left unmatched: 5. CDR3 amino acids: CASSPGQGGDYGYTF. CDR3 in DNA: TGTGCCAGCAGCCCGGGACAGGGGGGCGACTATGGCTACACCTTC.

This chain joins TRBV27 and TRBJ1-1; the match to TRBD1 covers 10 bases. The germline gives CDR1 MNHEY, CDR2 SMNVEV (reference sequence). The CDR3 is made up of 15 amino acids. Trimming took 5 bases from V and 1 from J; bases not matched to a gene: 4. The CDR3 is CASSPGQGPNTEAFF. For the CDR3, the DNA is TGTGCCAGCAGTCCGGGACAGGGGCCGAACACTGAAGCTTTCTTT.

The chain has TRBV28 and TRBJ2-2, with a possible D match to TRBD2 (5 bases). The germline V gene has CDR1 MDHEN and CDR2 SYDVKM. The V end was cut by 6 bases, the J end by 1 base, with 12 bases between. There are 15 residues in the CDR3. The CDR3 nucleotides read TGTGCCAGCAGACGGCCGGGGTTGAACACCGGGGAGCTGTTTTTT. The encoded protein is CASRRPGLNTGELFF.

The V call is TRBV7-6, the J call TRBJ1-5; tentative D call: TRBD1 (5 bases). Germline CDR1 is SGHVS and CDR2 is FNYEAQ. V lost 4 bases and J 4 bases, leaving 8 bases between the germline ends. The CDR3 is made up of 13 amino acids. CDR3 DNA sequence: TGTGCCAGCAGCTGGGACTTTAATCAGCCCCAGCATTTT. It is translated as CASSWDFNQPQHF.

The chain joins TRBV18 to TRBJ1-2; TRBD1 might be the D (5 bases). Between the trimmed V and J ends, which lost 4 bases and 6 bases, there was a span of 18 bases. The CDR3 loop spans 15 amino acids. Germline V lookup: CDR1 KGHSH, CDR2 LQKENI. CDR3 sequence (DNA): TGTGCCAGCTCACGGGACGGGGGTTACTCGGATGGCTACACCTTC. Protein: CASSRDGGYSDGYTF.

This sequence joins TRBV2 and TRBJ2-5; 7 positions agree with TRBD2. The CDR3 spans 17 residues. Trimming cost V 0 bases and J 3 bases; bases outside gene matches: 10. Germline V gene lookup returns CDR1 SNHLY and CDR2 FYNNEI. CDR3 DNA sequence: TGTGCCAGCAGTGAAGCATCCGGCTGGGCGGGAGAAGAGACCCAGTACTTC. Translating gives CASSEASGWAGEETQYF. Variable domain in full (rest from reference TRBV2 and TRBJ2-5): EPEVTQTPSHQVTQMGQEVILRCVPISNHLYFYWYRQILGQKVEFLVSFYNNEISEKSEIFDDQFSVERPDGSNFTLKIRSTKLEDSAMYFCASSEASGWAGEETQYFGPGTRLLVL.

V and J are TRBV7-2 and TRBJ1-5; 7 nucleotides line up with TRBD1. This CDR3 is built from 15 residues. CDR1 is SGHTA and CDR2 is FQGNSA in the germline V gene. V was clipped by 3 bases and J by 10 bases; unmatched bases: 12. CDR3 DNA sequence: TGTGCCAGCAGCTTGGAGGACAGGATGCTTAGCCCCCAGCATTTT. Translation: CASSLEDRMLSPQHF.